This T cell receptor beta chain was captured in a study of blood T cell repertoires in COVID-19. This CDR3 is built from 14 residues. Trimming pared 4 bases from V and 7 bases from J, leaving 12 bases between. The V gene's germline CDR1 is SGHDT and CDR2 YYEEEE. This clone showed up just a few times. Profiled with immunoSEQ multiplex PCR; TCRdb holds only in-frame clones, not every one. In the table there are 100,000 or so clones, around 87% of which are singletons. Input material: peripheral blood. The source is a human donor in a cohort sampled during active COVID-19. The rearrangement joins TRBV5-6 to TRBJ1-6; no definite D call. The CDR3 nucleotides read TGTGCCAGCAGCCCCTCGCATCTAAATTCACCCCTCCACTTT. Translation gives CASSPSHLNSPLHF.